A selection of T cell receptor beta chains follows, all from one sample in a study of vaccination and CD4 T cells after COVID-19. No antigen has been identified for these receptors. TCRdb called the PCR reads again in MiXCR, with one record for every CDR3 protein. Seen here are 5,700 or so distinct CDR3 sequences, about 35% observed once, and the top ten hold about a third. This specimen was CD4+ T cells from blood, cultured in vitro, taken after SARS-CoV-2 vaccination. These receptors all stem from a human donor who had recovered from COVID-19. The CDR3 runs from the conserved cysteine through the conserved F or W. The D gene is left open where the match is weak. Rows give clone size only sometimes, using once, few, many, or a class for an expanded clone.

TRBV20-1	NA	few	TRBJ2-3	CSARDSDTQYF	TGCAGTGCTAGAGATTCAGATACGCAGTATTTT
TRBV11-3	NA	NA	TRBJ2-3	CASSSFADTQYF	TGTGCCAGCAGCTCCTTCGCAGATACGCAGTATTTT
TRBV7-8	NA	NA	TRBJ1-1	CASSSYRVPMNTEAFF	TGTGCCAGCAGCTCCTACAGGGTCCCCATGAACACTGAAGCTTTCTTT
TRBV9	NA	NA	TRBJ2-3	CASGVALDSHTDTQYF	TGTGCCAGCGGCGTAGCTTTAGACAGTCACACAGATACGCAGTATTTT
TRBV20-1	NA	few	TRBJ1-1	CSARVGDLNTEAFF	TGCAGTGCTAGAGTCGGGGACTTGAACACTGAAGCTTTCTTT
TRBV2	TRBD1	NA	TRBJ1-2	CASVGQVNYGYTF	TGTGCCAGCGTGGGACAGGTAAACTATGGCTACACCTTC
TRBV20-1	NA	medium-sized	TRBJ1-2	CSATPSGRVNYGYTF	TGCAGTGCTACGCCCTCGGGGCGGGTAAACTATGGCTACACCTTC
TRBV20-1	NA	NA	TRBJ1-2	CSARGNRADYGYTF	TGCAGTGCTAGAGGAAACAGGGCGGACTATGGCTACACCTTC
TRBV30	NA	NA	TRBJ1-3	CAWSVNGGNTIYF	TGTGCCTGGAGTGTAAACGGTGGAAACACCATATATTTT
TRBV6-1	TRBD2	few	TRBJ2-5	CASSALAGGGETQYF	TGTGCCAGCAGTGCACTAGCGGGGGGAGGGGAGACCCAGTACTTC
TRBV30	NA	NA	TRBJ2-6	CAWSRGNSGANVLTF	TGTGCCTGGAGTAGGGGCAACTCTGGGGCCAACGTCCTGACTTTC
TRBV7-9	NA	NA	TRBJ2-7	CASSSGLKEQYF	TGTGCCAGCAGCTCAGGGCTTAAAGAGCAGTACTTC
TRBV10-2	TRBD2	NA	TRBJ2-4	CASGTSGGAKNIQYF	TGCGCCAGCGGGACTAGCGGGGGAGCCAAAAACATTCAGTACTTC
TRBV2	NA	NA	TRBJ2-7	CASTGTYEQYF	TGTGCCAGCACTGGGACCTACGAGCAGTACTTC
TRBV20-1	TRBD1	few	TRBJ1-6	CSATRDRGNSPLHF	TGCAGTGCTACACGGGACAGGGGTAATTCACCCCTCCACTTT
TRBV28	NA	once	TRBJ2-2	CASTDQGSGELFF	TGTGCCAGCACCGATCAGGGCTCCGGGGAGCTGTTTTTT
TRBV5-1	NA	NA	TRBJ2-5	CASSLQETQYF	TGCGCCAGCAGCTTGCAGGAGACCCAGTACTTC
TRBV7-9	NA	NA	TRBJ2-2	CASSLGSGDTGELFF	TGTGCCAGCAGCTTAGGATCAGGGGACACCGGGGAGCTGTTTTTT
TRBV5-8	NA	NA	TRBJ2-2	CASILPRDTNTGELFF	TGTGCCAGCATCTTGCCCCGGGACACAAACACCGGGGAGCTGTTTTTT
TRBV14	NA	NA	TRBJ2-7	CASSPGRGSYEQYF	TGTGCCAGCAGCCCTGGCCGGGGAAGCTACGAGCAGTACTTC
TRBV6-2/TRBV6-3	NA	NA	TRBJ1-2	CASSPRDYGYTF	TGTGCCAGCAGTCCCCGAGACTATGGCTACACCTTC
TRBV12-3/TRBV12-4	NA	NA	TRBJ2-3	CASSFGLATDTQYF	TGTGCCAGCAGTTTCGGGCTGGCCACAGATACGCAGTATTTT
TRBV2	TRBD2	NA	TRBJ2-3	CASAASGGRGDTQYF	TGTGCCAGCGCGGCTAGCGGGGGTCGGGGAGATACGCAGTATTTT
TRBV3-1	NA	NA	TRBJ2-7	CASSQSAYGEQYF	TGTGCCAGCAGCCAATCGGCTTACGGCGAGCAGTACTTC
TRBV7-9	NA	NA	TRBJ2-1	CTSSLVPRGEQFF	TGTACCAGCAGCTTAGTCCCCAGGGGTGAGCAGTTCTTC
TRBV5-6	TRBD1	NA	TRBJ2-5	CASSRQGRQETQYF	TGTGCCAGCAGCCGACAGGGGCGGCAAGAGACCCAGTACTTC
TRBV12-3/TRBV12-4	NA	NA	TRBJ2-7	CASSLRQGTYEQYF	TGTGCCAGCAGTTTAAGGCAGGGCACCTACGAGCAGTACTTC
TRBV2	TRBD1	few	TRBJ2-2	CASSADRDPTGELFF	TGTGCCAGCAGTGCTGACAGGGACCCGACCGGGGAGCTGTTTTTT
TRBV10-3	TRBD1	medium-sized	TRBJ2-7	CAIGWDSSYEQYF	TGTGCCATCGGGTGGGACAGTTCTTACGAGCAGTACTTC
TRBV24-1	NA	NA	TRBJ2-7	CATSEAGSRYEQYF	TGTGCCACCAGTGAAGCCGGCTCGAGATACGAGCAGTACTTC
TRBV19	NA	NA	TRBJ1-1	CATATTEAFF	TGTGCCACCGCGACTACTGAAGCTTTCTTT
TRBV6-1	TRBD1	NA	TRBJ2-3	CASTPQGAKDTQYF	TGTGCCAGCACTCCCCAGGGGGCTAAGGATACGCAGTATTTT
TRBV20-1	NA	few	TRBJ1-2	CSADTVDGYTF	TGCAGTGCTGACACAGTGGATGGCTACACCTTC
TRBV20-1	TRBD2	few	TRBJ2-3	CSARGWPSGDTQYF	TGCAGTGCTAGAGGGTGGCCTAGCGGTGATACGCAGTATTTT
TRBV7-6	NA	few	TRBJ1-1	CASSLGWNTEAFF	TGTGCCAGCAGCTTAGGGTGGAACACTGAAGCTTTCTTT
TRBV5-4	NA	NA	TRBJ1-2	CASSPRSTETYGYTF	TGTGCCAGCAGCCCGAGATCGACAGAAACCTATGGCTACACCTTC
TRBV18	NA	NA	TRBJ2-2	CASSPLWVDTGELFF	TGTGCCAGCTCACCACTTTGGGTGGACACCGGGGAGCTGTTTTTT
TRBV2	TRBD1	NA	TRBJ2-7	CASEQDRQGYSYEQYF	TGTGCCAGCGAACAAGACAGACAGGGGTATTCCTACGAGCAGTACTTC
TRBV7-9	TRBD2	NA	TRBJ2-3	CASSLPRRLAGATDTQYF	TGTGCCAGCAGCTTACCCCGACGACTAGCGGGGGCCACAGATACGCAGTATTTT
TRBV28	NA	NA	TRBJ2-7	CASSRTYEQYF	TGTGCCAGCAGCCGTACCTACGAGCAGTACTTC
TRBV20-1	NA	few	TRBJ2-5	CSARDLGETQYF	TGCAGTGCTAGAGACCTCGGGGAGACCCAGTACTTC
TRBV12-3/TRBV12-4	TRBD1	few	TRBJ1-6	CASSSGTALNSPLHF	TGTGCCAGCAGTTCCGGGACAGCCTTAAATTCACCCCTCCACTTT
TRBV27	NA	few	TRBJ1-5	CASSLDSGSQPQHF	TGTGCCAGCAGTTTGGACAGTGGGAGTCAGCCCCAGCATTTT
TRBV2	NA	NA	TRBJ2-3	CASSPRLGVAVADTQYF	TGTGCCAGCAGTCCGCGACTAGGGGTGGCGGTGGCAGATACGCAGTATTTT
TRBV27	TRBD2	few	TRBJ2-7	CASSFGGGVNEQYF	TGTGCCAGCAGTTTTGGCGGGGGGGTCAACGAGCAGTACTTC
TRBV29-1	TRBD1	NA	TRBJ1-2	CSGGTDANYGYTF	TGCAGCGGCGGGACAGACGCTAACTATGGCTACACCTTC
TRBV18	NA	few	TRBJ1-5	CASSEEVHQPQHF	TGTGCCAGCTCAGAAGAGGTCCATCAGCCCCAGCATTTT
TRBV6-1	TRBD1	few	TRBJ1-4	CASGGQGHLFF	TGTGCCAGCGGGGGACAGGGCCATCTGTTTTTT
TRBV20-1	TRBD1	NA	TRBJ1-4	CSARRGTGSEKLFF	TGCAGTGCCCGACGGGGGACAGGGAGTGAAAAACTGTTTTTT
TRBV19	NA	large	TRBJ1-2	CASTEGRYGYTF	TGTGCCAGTACGGAAGGGAGGTATGGCTACACCTTC
TRBV5-4	TRBD1	NA	TRBJ1-5	CASSGGWDQPQHF	TGTGCCAGCTCAGGGGGCTGGGATCAGCCCCAGCATTTT
TRBV5-4	NA	NA	TRBJ1-6	CASSSDIYSPLHF	TGTGCCAGCAGCTCGGACATCTATTCACCCCTCCACTTT